Given below is one T cell receptor beta chain in context. This sample is part of a study of blood T cell repertoires in COVID-19. Looking at the study overall: Samples came from the United States, Italy and Spain, spanning acute and convalescent COVID-19. PBMCs, B-cell-depleted T cells, or T cells provided the cDNA or gDNA that made up the material.

Per the study methods: Counts of nucleated cells, estimated from reference gene primer amplification, were obtained. Sequencing used immunoSEQ multiplex PCR; TCRdb keeps in-frame clones, though not all of them. That table furnishes V, J and clone size, whereas the DNA furnished D and trimming. In the table there are 100,000 or so clones, more than 85% of which are singletons. V shed 5 bases and J 0 bases; nucleotides not matched to a gene: 11. Germline CDR1 SGHAT, CDR2 FQNNGV. The CDR3 sequence is 17 residues long. The rearrangement links TRBV11-2 to TRBJ2-7, with 9 bases that match TRBD1. The source of this sequence is a man aged 55 to 70 with acute or convalescent COVID-19. The source material was peripheral blood. The CDR3, as DNA: TGTGCCAGCAGCCACCCCGTTCGGACAGGGGTCTCCTACGAGCAGTACGTC. It codes for CASSHPVRTGVSYEQYV.